The 23 T cell receptor beta chains below were found in one sample sequenced in a study of cytomegalovirus exposure and HLA in healthy donors. This PCR relied on a set of 60 Vbeta primers and 13 Jbeta primers. Sequencing was performed with immunoSEQ multiplex PCR; in TCRdb, only in-frame clones are kept and a portion is missing. Here the sample spans 120,000 or so clones, 77% being singletons. Sequencing used PBMCs. The receptors derive from a human donor in good health.

The J gene is TRBJ2-7, the V gene TRBV4-2, with a tentative D call TRBD2 (5 bases). Trimming shortened V by 2 bases and J by 6 bases, and 17 bases separated the two germline ends. The CDR3 consists of 15 residues. CDR1 and CDR2 (germline): LGHNA, YNFKEQ. The CDR3 loop is CASSQFTSGVSEQYF. The CDR3, as DNA: TGTGCCAGCAGCCAATTCACCAGCGGCGTCTCCGAGCAGTACTTC.

The J gene is TRBJ1-5, the V gene TRBV6-5, with TRBD1 identical over 8 bases. V shed 5 bases, J shed 2 bases, and the junction held 2 bases outside the gene matches. Germline loops: CDR1 MNHEY, CDR2 SVGAGI. CDR3 size: 14 residues. The CDR3 here is CASSQDRGNQPQHF. The DNA for the CDR3 is TGTGCCAGCAGTCAGGACAGGGGCAATCAGCCCCAGCATTTT.

The genes are TRBV27 and TRBJ2-2; no firm D call. Germline lookup yields CDR1 MNHEY and CDR2 SMNVEV (reference sequence). The CDR3 is 14 amino acids. The V gene lost 7 bases and the J gene lost 2 bases, with 11 bases spanning the gap. CDR3 bases: TGTGCCAGCAATTTGAGTTATAACACCGGGGAGCTGTTTTTT. This codes for CASNLSYNTGELFF.

This clone was picked up one time. This chain uses TRBV25-1 with TRBJ2-3; 9 nucleotides align to TRBD1. CDR3 size: 17 residues. J was trimmed by 4 bases and V by 0 bases; bases with no gene match: 8. The germline V gene has CDR1 MGHDK and CDR2 SYGVNS. Written as DNA, the CDR3 is TGTGCCAGCAGTGAATATTACCAGGGACAGGGACCAGATACGCAGTATTTT. As protein: CASSEYYQGQGPDTQYF. The full variable domain, with the rest looked up from reference TRBV25-1 and TRBJ2-3, is EADIYQTPRYLVIGTGKKITLECSQTMGHDKMYWYQQDPGMELHLIHYSYGVNSTEKGDLSSESTVSRIRTEHFPLTLESARPSHTSQYLCASSEYYQGQGPDTQYFGPGTRLTVL.

This clone was counted a few times. This chain uses TRBV6-5 with TRBJ2-3, with D possibly being TRBD2 (5 bases). Germline values: CDR1 MNHEY, CDR2 SVGAGI. The CDR3 loop spans 13 amino acids. V dropped 5 bases and J dropped 6 bases, with 12 bases sitting between them. CDR3 sequence reads: CASSRGLADTQYF. The DNA of the CDR3 is TGTGCCAGCAGTCGCGGGCTGGCGGATACGCAGTATTTT.

In its sample, this clone was seen a few times. This chain joins TRBV6-5 and TRBJ1-3; 9 bases match TRBD1. J was trimmed by 2 bases and V by 5 bases; bases with no gene match: 4. Germline CDR1 is MNHEY and CDR2 is SVGAGI. This CDR3 has 15 residues. In DNA, the CDR3 is TGTGCCAGCAGTCGGACAGGGGACGCTGGAAACACCATATATTTT. Translated: CASSRTGDAGNTIYF.

This clone was recorded once. Other DNA sequences within the sample encode an identical CDR3. The CDR3 DNA reads as TGTGCCAGCAGTGAATTTCGTGGACAGAGCACAGATACGCAGTATTTT. It translates to CASSEFRGQSTDTQYF. The gene calls are TRBV6-1 and TRBJ2-3; a weak D match, TRBD1 (6 bases). V lost 2 bases, J lost 0 bases, and 12 bases lay in between. The V gene's germline CDR1 is MNHNS and CDR2 SASEGT. The CDR3 runs to 16 residues.

A few counts support this clone. This chain connects TRBV27 to TRBJ2-7; 10 bases are a match to TRBD1. V shed 0 bases, J shed 3 bases, and the junction held 20 bases outside the gene matches. CDR1 and CDR2 (germline): MNHEY, SMNVEV (reference sequence). The CDR3 extends over 21 amino acids. CDR3 nucleotide sequence: TGTGCCAGCAGTTTATCGATTCGCGGTGCCACCGGGACAGGGGTGCACTACGAGCAGTACTTC. The encoded protein is CASSLSIRGATGTGVHYEQYF.

The rearrangement links TRBV10-3 to TRBJ2-2; D gene ambiguous. This CDR3 comprises 13 residues. The germline CDR1 and CDR2 sequences are ENHRY and SYGVKD. Trimming removed 9 bases at V and 2 bases at J, with 10 bases between. CDR3 sequence reads: CAILHDNTGELFF. DNA of the CDR3: TGTGCCATTTTACATGATAACACCGGGGAGCTGTTTTTT.

The CDR3 sequence is CASSVNPGQVGSGANVLTF. CDR3 nucleotide sequence: TGTGCCAGCAGCGTAAATCCGGGACAGGTCGGCTCTGGGGCCAACGTCCTGACTTTC. The chain couples TRBV11-3 to TRBJ2-6; 8 bases are shared with TRBD1. V trimming: 5 bases; J trimming: 0 bases; junction bases outside the gene matches: 12. The CDR3 runs to 19 residues. CDR1 and CDR2 (germline): SGHNT, YENEEA. The whole variable domain, filled in from reference TRBV11-3 and TRBJ2-6, reads EAGVVQSPRYKIIEKKQPVAFWCNPISGHNTLYWYLQNLGQGPELLIRYENEEAVDDSQLPKDRFSAERLKGVDSTLKIQPAELGDSAVYLCASSVNPGQVGSGANVLTFGAGSRLTVL.

This sequence joins TRBV27 and TRBJ1-6; the match to TRBD1 covers 7 bases. V lost 10 bases to trimming and J lost 9 bases; unmatched junction nucleotides: 12. The CDR3 is made up of 14 amino acids. The germline V gene encodes CDR1 MNHEY and CDR2 SMNVEV (reference sequence). The CDR3 here is CATSSGQSFSPLHF. CDR3 nucleotides: TGTGCCACGAGTTCGGGACAGAGTTTTTCACCCCTCCACTTT.

This clone appeared once. This rearrangement joins TRBV2 to TRBJ1-1; D possibly corresponds to TRBD1 (6 bases). The CDR3 length is 12 residues. The V end lost 7 bases, the J end lost 4 bases, and 10 bases lay between the germline ends. Germline loops: CDR1 SNHLY, CDR2 FYNNEI. Here the CDR3 reads CASTRGATEAFF. CDR3 nucleotides: TGTGCCAGCACTCGGGGGGCCACTGAAGCTTTCTTT. The full variable domain, in which reference TRBV2 and TRBJ1-1 provide the parts outside the CDR3, is EPEVTQTPSHQVTQMGQEVILRCVPISNHLYFYWYRQILGQKVEFLVSFYNNEISEKSEIFDDQFSVERPDGSNFTLKIRSTKLEDSAMYFCASTRGATEAFFGQGTRLTVV.

The chain joins TRBV6-4 to TRBJ1-4, with D possibly matching TRBD1 (6 bases). The germline gives CDR1 MRHNA, CDR2 SNTAGT. Trimming pared 5 bases from V and 7 bases from J, leaving 17 bases between. CDR3 length: 15 amino acids. CDR3 sequence reads: CASSPAGGRGEKLFF. The CDR3 nucleotides are TGTGCCAGCAGTCCCGCCGGGGGGCGGGGTGAAAAACTGTTTTTT.

Details on this clone: Other DNA sequences in this sample translate to the same CDR3. This chain links TRBV6-5 with TRBJ1-1; 10 nucleotides align to TRBD1. The CDR3 is made up of 13 amino acids. The germline gives CDR1 MNHEY, CDR2 SVGAGI. V was pared by 6 bases and J by 12 bases, with 10 bases of the junction left unmatched. CDR3 in DNA: TGTGCCAGCAGGGGACAGGGGATTACGAAAACTTTCTTT. This translates into CASRGQGITKTFF.

This chain joins TRBV27 and TRBJ2-7, with D unclear. CDR3 length: 13 amino acids. V lost 5 bases and J 0 bases, leaving 8 bases between the germline ends. Germline CDR1 and CDR2: MNHEY and SMNVEV (reference sequence). The CDR3 DNA sequence: TGTGCCAGCAGTAATCTACCCTCCTACGAGCAGTACTTC. It is translated as CASSNLPSYEQYF.

The chain uses TRBV28 and TRBJ1-5, with D uncertain. Trimming removed 6 bases from V and 1 base from J, with 13 bases in between. The germline V gene has CDR1 MDHEN and CDR2 SYDVKM. The CDR3 has 15 amino acids. CDR3 in amino acids: CASSPAGFSNQPQHF. CDR3 in DNA: TGTGCCAGCAGCCCCGCCGGGTTCAGCAATCAGCCCCAGCATTTT.

The gene calls are TRBV5-1 and TRBJ2-1; 8 nucleotides match TRBD2. Germline CDR1 and CDR2: SGHRS and YFSETQ. This CDR3 spans 18 amino acids. V lost 4 bases to trimming and J lost 1 base; unmatched junction nucleotides: 13. This CDR3 is CASSLSGALAGSYNEQFF. In nucleotides, the CDR3 is TGCGCCAGCAGCCTCTCTGGGGCCTTAGCGGGATCCTACAATGAGCAGTTCTTC.

The rearrangement links TRBV6-5 to TRBJ1-4, with 7 bases aligning to TRBD1. This CDR3 has 15 amino acids. V gave up 4 bases and J gave up 3 bases; unmatched junction bases: 5. Germline loops: CDR1 MNHEY, CDR2 SVGAGI. CDR3 bases: TGTGCCAGCAGTTCTGCCGGGACAGCTAATGAAAAACTGTTTTTT. It translates to CASSSAGTANEKLFF.

The V gene is TRBV5-4, the J gene TRBJ2-1; possibly TRBD2 for D (6 bases). Germline CDR1 SGHNT, CDR2 YYREEE (reference sequence). The V end lost 0 bases, the J end lost 1 base, and 11 bases lay between the germline ends. CDR3 length equals 16 residues. The CDR3 coding sequence is TGTGCCAGCAGCTTGGACGGGAGTTTTTCCTACAATGAGCAGTTCTTC. Translated, it gives CASSLDGSFSYNEQFF.

V and J are TRBV5-1 and TRBJ1-2, with TRBD1 identical over 9 bases. Trimming took 0 bases from V and 6 from J; bases not matched to a gene: 6. Germline-derived CDR1 and CDR2 are SGHRS and YFSETQ. This CDR3 has 15 amino acids. For the CDR3, the DNA is TGCGCCAGCAGCTTGGGCGACAGGGGGGTAGATGGCTACACCTTC. Protein product: CASSLGDRGVDGYTF. Full variable domain (rest looked up from reference TRBV5-1 and TRBJ1-2): KAGVTQTPRYLIKTRGQQVTLSCSPISGHRSVSWYQQTPGQGLQFLFEYFSETQRNKGNFPGRFSGRQFSNSRSEMNVSTLELGDSALYLCASSLGDRGVDGYTFGSGTRLTVV.

The CDR3 here is CASSLGSGVSYEQYF. The DNA for the CDR3 is TGTGCCAGCAGCTTAGGGAGCGGGGTCTCCTACGAGCAGTACTTC. The gene calls are TRBV5-6 and TRBJ2-7, with 7 positions matching TRBD2. CDR1 and CDR2 (germline): SGHDT, YYEEEE. This CDR3 has 15 amino acids. V lost 2 bases and J lost 0; bases outside the gene matches: 5.

The chain carries TRBV2 and TRBJ1-5; D not resolved. The CDR3 is 12 residues long. The V end lost 6 bases, the J end lost 1 base, and 4 bases lay between the germline ends. Germline-derived CDR1 and CDR2 are SNHLY and FYNNEI. The CDR3 DNA reads TGTGCCAGCAGCCCGAGCAATCAGCCCCAGCATTTT. Residues: CASSPSNQPQHF.

In its sample, this clone was seen a few times. CDR3 DNA: TGTGCCAGCAGTTACTCGAGGGTTACCCCCTATGGCTACACCTTC. It translates to CASSYSRVTPYGYTF. The gene calls are TRBV6-5 and TRBJ1-2; D unresolved. The germline V gene encodes CDR1 MNHEY and CDR2 SVGAGI. Trimming removed 0 bases from V and 4 bases from J, with 12 bases in between. This CDR3 comprises 15 residues.